The 5 T cell receptor beta chains given below trace back to one sample, sequenced in a study of blood T cells in healthy people across ages. Primed by a sample-barcoded 5' primer and a J-beta primer mix, a second PCR proceeded for about 7 to 11 cycles. TCRdb re-called the 5' RACE reads with MiXCR, one entry per CDR3 protein. The sample shows approximately 900,000 distinct CDR3 sequences, 25% to 30% of them seen only once. This same sample was also taken into another study, of T cells of mothers and their children.

The sample consisted of blood. These receptors all come from a woman in her 40s in good health.

The table lists this clonotype with a count of one. The V and J genes are TRBV28 and TRBJ2-7; D tentatively fits TRBD1 or TRBD2 (5 bases each). V lost 6 bases, J lost 7 bases, and 25 bases lay in between. CDR3 size: 16 residues. From germline, CDR1 is MDHEN and CDR2 SYDVKM. The CDR3 here is CASRLSSGQGYNEQYF. The DNA for the CDR3 is TGTGCCAGCAGACTCAGCTCGGGGCAGGGCTACAATGAGCAGTACTTC. Complete variable domain (other parts from reference TRBV28 and TRBJ2-7): DVKVTQSSRYLVKRTGEKVFLECVQDMDHENMFWYRQDPGLGLRLIYFSYDVKMKEKGDIPEGYSVSREKKERFSLILESASTNQTSMYLCASRLSSGQGYNEQYFGPGTRLTVT.

As to this clonotype: A read error is possible here, since a much larger clone lies one base away. The genes are TRBV12-3 or TRBV12-4 and TRBJ2-3; the match to TRBD1 covers 7 bases. CDR3 size: 15 residues. DNA for the CDR3: TGTGCCAGCAGTCCCCTGACAGGGATCACAGATTCGCAGTATTTT. Residues: CASSPLTGITDSQYF.

With respect to this clonotype: Since a much larger clone is just one base distant, this may be a read error. The rearrangement links TRBV25-1 to TRBJ2-5, with D perhaps matching TRBD1 (5 bases). The closer fit of TRBJ2-7 to the DNA end suggests the J call may be wrong. The CDR3 contains 13 residues. From germline, CDR1 is MGHDK and CDR2 SYGVNS. The CDR3: CAGSKNAGYEQYF. As DNA, the CDR3 is TGTGCCGGCAGTAAAAACGCAGGGTACGAGCAGTACTTC.

This sequence joins TRBV5-6 and TRBJ2-7, with a weak D call TRBD1 (5 bases). V was trimmed by 4 bases and J by 6 bases, leaving 11 bases between them. Germline V gene lookup returns CDR1 SGHDT and CDR2 YYEEEE. CDR3 length: 12 residues. The DNA of the CDR3 is TGTGCCAGCAGCGAGGACACCGCCGAGCAGTACTTC. It encodes CASSEDTAEQYF.

This clonotype was picked up many times. The rearrangement links TRBV7-2 to TRBJ2-7, with D possibly being TRBD2 (5 bases). CDR3 length: 15 residues. Germline V gene lookup returns CDR1 SGHTA and CDR2 FQGNSA. The V end was cut by 5 bases, the J end by 0 bases, with 14 bases between. This CDR3 reads CASSPFGDSSYEQYF. The CDR3 coding sequence is TGTGCCAGCAGCCCCTTCGGGGATTCCTCCTACGAGCAGTACTTC.